This TCR beta chain was identified during a study of blood T cell repertoires in COVID-19. This clone was seen a single time. Adults between about 18 and 89 years of age took part from some 25 US areas. Allocation to cohorts depended on clinical history reported by the participants. In the original workflow: From reference gene primer amplification, estimates of nucleated cell counts were derived. Sequencing was performed with immunoSEQ multiplex PCR; in TCRdb, only in-frame clones are kept and a portion is missing. The D gene and trimming were derived from the DNA, and the V and J assignments and clone size from that table. The sample records fewer than 250,000 clones, around 85% being singletons. The CDR3 is 19 residues long. V was pared by 2 bases and J by 5 bases, with 12 bases of the junction left unmatched. The germline V gene has CDR1 SGHRS and CDR2 YFSETQ.

Sequenced material: PBMCs or T cells enriched from blood (not recorded which). This rearrangement joins TRBV5-1 to TRBJ2-6; 11 bases fit TRBD2. This TCR derives from a woman aged 40 to 50 with acute COVID-19. The CDR3 bases are TGCGCCAGCAGCTTAACACTAGCGGGAGCCTCTCCAAGGGCCAACGTCCTGACTTTC. It translates to CASSLTLAGASPRANVLTF. Using reference TRBV5-1 and TRBJ2-6 for the parts outside the CDR3, the full variable domain is KAGVTQTPRYLIKTRGQQVTLSCSPISGHRSVSWYQQTPGQGLQFLFEYFSETQRNKGNFPGRFSGRQFSNSRSEMNVSTLELGDSALYLCASSLTLAGASPRANVLTFGAGSRLTVL.